One and the same sample provided the 20 T cell receptor beta chains below, sequenced in a study of kidney transplant recipient with SARS-CoV-2 infection. MiXCR was run by TCRdb on the reads, yielding one entry per CDR3 protein. The profile shows about 250,000 distinct CDR3 sequences, less than 35% of them singletons. The sequencing used a blood sample, collected at baseline and on day 111 from a kidney transplant recipient. The receptors were gathered from a male patient in his thirties who had COVID-19 and was a kidney transplant recipient. A share of the T cells may be of graft donor origin.

This clonotype appeared many times. V gene TRBV25-1 combines with J gene TRBJ1-2; no definite D call. Trimming left V 5 bases short and J 4 bases short, with 23 bases between. In germline, CDR1 is MGHDK, CDR2 SYGVNS. The CDR3 covers 17 residues. CDR3 protein: CASSQLKELGKTYGYTF. CDR3 DNA sequence: TGTGCCAGCAGTCAACTTAAAGAACTGGGAAAGACCTATGGCTACACCTTC.

Details on this clonotype: This may be a read error: a much more frequent sequence differs by one nucleotide. In DNA, the CDR3 is TGCGCCAGCAGTTTTCTCACAGGGTCCTCATACGAGCAGTACTTC. It codes for CASSFLTGSSYEQYF. This sequence joins TRBV5-1 and TRBJ2-4; weak D call: TRBD1 (6 bases). The DNA end is a closer match to TRBJ2-7, so the J assignment may be wrong. Germline CDR1 is SGHRS and CDR2 is YFSETQ. The CDR3 is made up of 15 amino acids.

This clonotype was detected ten times or more. The V call is TRBV2, the J call TRBJ2-7; TRBD1 matches at 8 bases. Germline V CDR1 and CDR2: SNHLY, FYNNEI. The ends lost 1 base at V and 7 bases at J; junction bases unmatched: 9. CDR3 length equals 15 residues. The CDR3 region has the DNA TGTGCCAGCAGTGAAGTCCGGACAGGGACCGGTGAGCAGTACTTC. Protein sequence: CASSEVRTGTGEQYF.

This clonotype showed up many times. The V and J genes are TRBV5-4 and TRBJ2-6; D is ambiguous. V lost 7 bases to trimming and J lost 5 bases, with 25 bases between them. The CDR3 is 18 amino acids. Germline CDR1 and CDR2: SGHNT and YYREEE (reference sequence). Here the CDR3 reads CASLEARTRQSRANVLTF. CDR3 sequence (DNA): TGTGCCAGCTTAGAGGCACGTACCAGACAAAGTCGGGCCAACGTCCTGACTTTC.

The sample holds many counts of this clonotype. V and J are TRBV20-1 and TRBJ2-1; 12 positions agree with TRBD2. V dropped 5 bases and J dropped 8; count of bases not matched to a gene: 7. Germline values: CDR1 DFQATT, CDR2 SNEGSKA (reference sequence). CDR3 length: 14 residues. CDR3 protein: CSAPPSGRVDEQFF. As DNA, the CDR3 is TGCAGTGCTCCTCCTAGCGGGAGGGTGGATGAGCAGTTCTTC.

In regard to this clonotype: This may be a read error, as it is one base from a much larger clone. Lacking the conserved final phenylalanine or tryptophan, this CDR3 likely reflects a read error. The rearrangement links TRBV5-5 to TRBJ1-2; D unresolved. From germline, CDR1 is SGHKS and CDR2 YYEKEE (reference sequence). Trimming stripped 7 bases from V and 4 bases from J, with 23 bases between. CDR3 length: 16 amino acids. CDR3 coding DNA: TGTGCCAGCGCGACGTATGTCTCGCGAAAGGCCTATGGCTACACCTCC. It specifies CASATYVSRKAYGYTS.

This clonotype appeared many times. The V gene is TRBV6-2 or TRBV6-3, the J gene TRBJ1-2; D is ambiguous. In germline, CDR1 is MNHEY, CDR2 SVGEGT. V was cut by 5 bases and J by 4 bases, with 23 bases left in between. This CDR3 spans 17 amino acids. The DNA for the CDR3 is TGTGCCAGCAGTCATTCAACCTGCATCGGAAAGACCTATGGCTACACCTTC. Amino acid sequence: CASSHSTCIGKTYGYTF.

This clonotype occurred many times. The chain joins TRBV10-3 to TRBJ1-1; possibly TRBD1 for D (5 bases). There are 11 residues in the CDR3. Trimming cost V 10 bases and J 6 bases, with 12 bases left between them. The germline gives CDR1 ENHRY, CDR2 SYGVKD. The chain's CDR3 is CANPGCPEAFF. The CDR3 DNA reads TGTGCCAACCCAGGGTGCCCTGAAGCTTTCTTT.

As concerns this clonotype: A much more abundant neighbour one base away suggests this may be a read error. The genes are TRBV6-5 and TRBJ1-2; tentatively, D is TRBD1 (6 bases). This CDR3 contains 13 residues. The germline CDR1 and CDR2 sequences are MNHEY and SVGAGI. CDR3 in DNA: TGTACCAGCAGTTACTCAGGGGACTATGGCTACACCTTC. Protein: CTSSYSGDYGYTF.

This clonotype occurred many times. CDR3 nucleotides: TGTGCCAGCAGGGAGACAGGGGTCTACGAGCAGTACTTC. Translated: CASRETGVYEQYF. The rearrangement joins TRBV11-2 to TRBJ2-7; 8 positions match TRBD1. This CDR3 is built from 13 residues. With 6 bases clipped from V and 3 bases from J, the junction kept 4 bases outside the gene matches. CDR1 and CDR2 from the germline V gene are SGHAT and FQNNGV.

This clonotype has at least ten counts. The chain recombines TRBV7-9 with TRBJ2-2, with D perhaps matching TRBD2 (6 bases). The CDR3 length is 17 residues. Germline V CDR1 and CDR2: SEHNR, FQNEAQ (reference sequence). The germline V and J ends were trimmed by 5 bases and 2 bases, with 18 bases remaining between them. CDR3 amino acids: CASSLRPSASNTGELFF. The CDR3 region has the DNA TGTGCCAGCAGCCTTCGGCCTAGCGCTTCCAACACCGGGGAGCTGTTTTTT.

Comments on this clonotype: With a much larger clone just one base away, this may be a read error. V and J are TRBV5-1 and TRBJ1-2, with D uncertain. The V gene's germline CDR1 is SGHRS and CDR2 YFSETQ. This CDR3 region has 14 residues. V shed 0 bases and J shed 2 bases, with 8 bases lying between them. The CDR3 sequence is CASSLVVGNYGYTF. The CDR3 coding sequence is TGCGCCAGCAGCTTGGTTGTAGGGAACTATGGCTACACCTTC.

In its sample, this clonotype was seen many times. The chain is built from TRBV16 and TRBJ1-2, with a tentative D call TRBD1 (5 bases). Trimming shortened V by 5 bases and J by 4 bases, and 23 bases separated the two germline ends. This CDR3 is 17 amino acids long. CDR1 KGHSY and CDR2 FQNENV come from the germline V gene. CDR3 protein: CASSRSRVVRKTYGYTF. CDR3 sequence (DNA): TGTGCCAGCAGCAGGAGCAGGGTCGTTAGAAAGACCTATGGCTACACCTTC.

This clonotype was seen repeatedly, ten times or more. The CDR3 loop is CASRRGLTGNQPQHF. The DNA for the CDR3 is TGTGCCAGCAGGAGGGGGCTTACGGGGAATCAGCCCCAGCATTTT. V is TRBV2 and J is TRBJ1-5; 7 bases match TRBD1. The CDR3 spans 15 residues. V lost 6 bases, J lost 4 bases, and 9 bases stayed unmatched. Germline loops: CDR1 SNHLY, CDR2 FYNNEI. The full variable domain, its missing parts supplied by reference TRBV2 and TRBJ1-5, is EPEVTQTPSHQVTQMGQEVILRCVPISNHLYFYWYRQILGQKVEFLVSFYNNEISEKSEIFDDQFSVERPDGSNFTLKIRSTKLEDSAMYFCASRRGLTGNQPQHFGDGTRLSIL.

About this clonotype: This may stem from a read error, because a much larger clone lies one nucleotide away. The chain has TRBV28 and TRBJ1-2; D not resolved. The CDR3 sequence is 13 residues long. Looked up from germline, CDR1 is MDHEN and CDR2 is SYDVKM. CDR3 sequence: CATENGAGYGHTF. CDR3 sequence (DNA): TGTGCCACCGAGAACGGCGCTGGGTATGGCCACACCTTC.

This clonotype has a count of ten or more. The V and J genes are TRBV3-1 and TRBJ2-2, with a weak D call TRBD1 (5 bases). V lost 5 bases, J lost 5 bases, and 24 bases lay in between. The CDR3 runs 18 residues. In germline, CDR1 is LGHDT, CDR2 YNNKEL (reference sequence). Here the CDR3 reads CASSRGYPISGLTGELFF. Written as DNA, the CDR3 is TGTGCCAGCAGCAGGGGTTATCCCATTTCAGGCTTGACCGGGGAGCTGTTTTTT.

In this sample, this clonotype turned up many times. J is TRBJ2-6 and V is TRBV15; 11 positions agree with TRBD1. The V gene's germline CDR1 is LNHNV and CDR2 YYDKDF (reference sequence). The CDR3 is 20 residues long. After removal of 1 base from V and 4 bases from J, the junction contained 12 bases not matched to a gene. CDR3 in DNA: TGTGCCACCAGCAGAGGGGAAACTCGGACAGGGGGCTCCGGGGCCAACGTCCTGACTTTC. Encoded protein: CATSRGETRTGGSGANVLTF.

This clonotype was counted between two and nine times. This may arise from a read error, as a much more abundant clone is one base away. The rearrangement links TRBV3-1 to TRBJ2-5; D ambiguous. This CDR3 region has 17 residues. Trimming left V 5 bases short and J 7 bases short, with 26 bases between. Germline V gene lookup returns CDR1 LGHDT and CDR2 YNNKEL (reference sequence). The CDR3 coding sequence is TGTGCCAGCAGCTACAGTGTTCCCATTTCTTTCTCTGGGACCCAGTACTTC. Protein product: CASSYSVPISFSGTQYF.

Comment on this clonotype: This may be a read error: a much more frequent sequence differs by one nucleotide. The gene calls are TRBV5-1 and TRBJ2-2; no clear D gene. The germline V gene has CDR1 SGHRS and CDR2 YFSETQ. The CDR3 loop spans 15 amino acids. The CDR3 DNA is TGCGCCAGCAACTTGGAACAGACGCCCACCCGGGAGCTGTTTTTT. Encoded protein: CASNLEQTPTRELFF.

This clonotype has at least ten counts. This chain joins TRBV5-5 and TRBJ2-7; 7 nucleotides line up with TRBD1. Germline CDR1 and CDR2: SGHKS and YYEKEE (reference sequence). The V and J ends lost 0 bases and 4 bases, in that order; junction bases with no gene match: 4. The CDR3 runs 14 residues. The CDR3 spells CASSLGQGEYEQYF. CDR3 coding DNA: TGTGCCAGCAGCTTGGGCCAGGGGGAATACGAGCAGTACTTC. The full variable domain, its missing parts supplied by reference TRBV5-5 and TRBJ2-7, is DAGVTQSPTHLIKTRGQQVTLRCSPISGHKSVSWYQQVLGQGPQFIFQYYEKEERGRGNFPDRFSARQFPNYSSELNVNALLLGDSALYLCASSLGQGEYEQYFGPGTRLTVT.